Below are 17 T cell receptor beta chains sequenced from a single sample in a study of blood T cell repertoires in COVID-19. Libraries were prepared by immunoSEQ multiplex PCR; TCRdb keeps only in-frame clonotypes and omits some of them. Counted here are 85,000 to 110,000 clones, roughly 80% occurring once; the ten biggest clones make up around 12%. The material sequenced was peripheral blood. These receptors were obtained from a human donor in a cohort sampled during active COVID-19.

The V and J genes are TRBV4-3 and TRBJ1-2; a possible D gene is TRBD1 (6 bases). Germline V lookup: CDR1 LGHNA, CDR2 YSLEER. The V end was cut by 3 bases, the J end by 7 bases, with 18 bases between. The CDR3 spans 15 residues. CDR3 DNA: TGCGCCAGCAGCCAGGGGGCAGGGGAAATCGGTGGCTACACCTTC. Protein product: CASSQGAGEIGGYTF.

The V call is TRBV5-1, the J call TRBJ1-1; a weak D match, TRBD1 (5 bases). Trimming took 4 bases from V and 1 from J, leaving 14 bases between them. The CDR3 totals 15 residues. Germline V gene sequence: CDR1 SGHRS, CDR2 YFSETQ. The CDR3: CASSPNAGPNTEAFF. In DNA form, the CDR3 reads TGCGCCAGCAGCCCGAACGCAGGGCCGAACACTGAAGCTTTCTTT.

This clone has a single count. This sample also contains other DNA sequences that code for the same CDR3. For the CDR3, the DNA is TGTGCCAGTAGCCTACAGGGAAATCAGCCCCAGCATTTT. Protein product: CASSLQGNQPQHF. The chain joins TRBV19 to TRBJ1-5; D is possibly TRBD1 (6 bases). This CDR3 spans 13 amino acids. Germline V gene data show CDR1 as LNHDA and CDR2 as SQIVND (reference sequence). The V end was cut by 6 bases, the J end by 4 bases, with 10 bases between.

This clone appeared once. The rearrangement uses TRBV19 and TRBJ2-5; D remains ambiguous. This CDR3 contains 13 residues. V lost 2 bases and J 2 bases, leaving 6 bases between the germline ends. Germline assignment: CDR1 LNHDA and CDR2 SQIVND (reference sequence). Written as DNA, the CDR3 is TGTGCCAGTAGTATAACTGTACAAGAGACCCAGTACTTC. Its translation: CASSITVQETQYF.

The J gene is TRBJ2-5, the V gene TRBV5-1; D is perhaps TRBD1 (5 bases). The CDR3 covers 15 residues. V was shortened by 0 bases and J by 3 bases, with 12 bases between the two germline ends. Germline V gives CDR1 SGHRS, CDR2 YFSETQ. CDR3 residues: CASSLGGRSEETQYF. The CDR3 DNA reads as TGCGCCAGCAGCTTGGGGGGCAGGAGTGAAGAGACCCAGTACTTC.

The rearrangement joins TRBV2 to TRBJ2-7; D possibly corresponds to TRBD1 (6 bases). CDR1 SNHLY and CDR2 FYNNEI come from the germline V gene. Trimming cost V 2 bases and J 3 bases, with 8 bases left between them. CDR3 length: 13 amino acids. CDR3 in amino acids: CASSELGGYEQYF. The CDR3 nucleotides are TGTGCCAGCAGTGAACTAGGGGGCTACGAGCAGTACTTC.

The J gene is TRBJ2-1, the V gene TRBV9; 11 nucleotides agree with TRBD2. Germline V gene sequence: CDR1 SGDLS, CDR2 YYNGEE. V trimming: 3 bases; J trimming: 9 bases; junction bases outside the gene matches: 11. This CDR3 contains 16 residues. The CDR3 DNA sequence: TGTGCCAGCAGCGCAATTCCTAGCGGGGGGTACGTTGAGCAGTTCTTC. Amino acids: CASSAIPSGGYVEQFF.

This rearrangement joins TRBV2 to TRBJ2-4; 8 bases align to TRBD2. In germline, CDR1 is SNHLY, CDR2 FYNNEI. V lost 4 bases to trimming and J lost 6 bases; unmatched junction nucleotides: 5. CDR3 length: 14 amino acids. The CDR3 protein is CASSGAGAPNIQYF. The CDR3 nucleotides are TGTGCCAGCAGTGGAGCGGGGGCCCCAAACATTCAGTACTTC.

The chain combines TRBV5-4 with TRBJ1-1, with D maybe TRBD1 (6 bases). CDR1 SGHNT and CDR2 YYREEE come from the germline V gene (reference sequence). The CDR3 extends over 16 amino acids. The V end was cut by 2 bases, the J end by 1 base, with 15 bases between. The CDR3 DNA follows: TGTGCCAGCAGCTTCTCTCGGGGGGCGGCGAACACTGAAGCTTTCTTT. Its protein product is CASSFSRGAANTEAFF.

The CDR3, as DNA: TGTGCCAGCTCACCACGGGCCAGCGGGGGCATCCAAGAGACCCAGTACTTC. This codes for CASSPRASGGIQETQYF. The chain carries TRBV18 and TRBJ2-5; 8 bases are shared with TRBD2. Trimming removed 1 base from V and 1 base from J; junction bases left unmatched: 8. Germline V gene data show CDR1 as KGHSH and CDR2 as LQKENI. This CDR3 contains 17 residues.

The chain employs TRBV6-6 and TRBJ2-7; 13 positions match TRBD2. Germline CDR1 reads MNHNY; CDR2 reads SVGAGI (reference sequence). V was pared by 5 bases and J by 6 bases, with 19 bases of the junction left unmatched. The CDR3 is made up of 19 amino acids. The CDR3 DNA reads TGTGCCAGCAGTCTCAGACTAGCGGGGGGCCTAAGAGCTTCTTCCGAGCAGTACTTC. Residues: CASSLRLAGGLRASSEQYF.

This clone was recorded only once. The V gene is TRBV4-3, the J gene TRBJ2-3, with 10 bases fitting TRBD2. Germline CDR1 reads LGHNA; CDR2 reads YSLEER. The CDR3 covers 18 residues. With 0 bases clipped from V and 2 bases from J, the junction kept 8 bases outside the gene matches. This CDR3 reads CASSQDRLAGGYTDTQYF. In DNA, the CDR3 is TGCGCCAGCAGCCAAGATAGACTAGCGGGCGGCTACACAGATACGCAGTATTTT.

The V call is TRBV5-1, the J call TRBJ1-2; unclear D gene. The CDR3 extends over 14 amino acids. Deletions cut 0 bases from V and 5 bases from J, with 11 bases between. Germline CDR1 and CDR2: SGHRS and YFSETQ. CDR3 DNA: TGCGCCAGCAGCTTGGCCGAGGGAGCTTATGGCTACACCTTC. This sequence encodes CASSLAEGAYGYTF.

The chain recombines TRBV15 with TRBJ2-5, with 11 bases that match TRBD2. The CDR3 has 19 amino acids. V lost 4 bases to trimming and J lost 1 base; unmatched junction nucleotides: 14. CDR1 and CDR2 (germline): LNHNV, YYDKDF (reference sequence). CDR3 residues: CATSNKQGGSGGAQETQYF. The CDR3 DNA sequence: TGTGCCACCAGCAACAAACAAGGAGGTAGCGGGGGGGCCCAAGAGACCCAGTACTTC.

This sequence joins TRBV18 and TRBJ1-6, with D perhaps matching TRBD1 (5 bases). V gave up 2 bases and J gave up 9 bases, with 11 bases separating them. Germline CDR1 reads KGHSH; CDR2 reads LQKENI. This CDR3 comprises 14 residues. CDR3: CASSPGGTGSPLHF. CDR3 nucleotide sequence: TGTGCCAGCTCACCAGGAGGGACGGGTTCACCCCTCCACTTT.

The V call is TRBV5-4, the J call TRBJ2-2; unclear D gene. This CDR3 spans 13 amino acids. Germline values: CDR1 SGHNT, CDR2 YYREEE (reference sequence). The ends were cut back, 3 bases at V and 2 bases at J, with 5 bases in the middle. The CDR3 DNA reads TGTGCCAGCAGCTCCAGTAACACCGGGGAGCTGTTTTTT. As protein: CASSSSNTGELFF.

This rearrangement joins TRBV6-4 to TRBJ2-7, with D possibly being TRBD1 (6 bases). Trimming removed 4 bases from V and 2 bases from J, with 15 bases in between. The V gene's germline CDR1 is MRHNA and CDR2 SNTAGT. This CDR3 has 15 residues. The CDR3 nucleotides read TGTGCCAGCAGTGCAGAAAGGGGGAGCCCCTACGAGCAGTACTTC. Its protein is CASSAERGSPYEQYF.